This T cell receptor beta chain appears in the sequencing data of a study of monozygotic twins with inflammatory bowel disease (dated by TCRdb to the late 2010s). With respect to the entire study: The full study comprised 30 or so monozygotic twin pairs: nine German pairs (four IBD-concordant, five IBD-discordant) and 19 IBD-discordant Danish pairs. The search for disease-associated traits relied mainly on comparing, within discordant pairs, IBD patients with their genetically identical healthy co-twins. Each individual had, on average, about 151 000 unique TCRalpha sequences and 181 000 unique TCRbeta sequences available for analysis. Points the paper makes about the study in general: No single strong signal or clonotype linked to IBD turned up in the results, so the idea that one exists was not supported. IBD patients had lower TCRbeta repertoire diversity, measured by the inverse Simpson index, than their healthy co-twins. Fewer clonotypes were shared with other individuals by IBD patients than by healthy twins, most markedly in patients showing signs of disease activity. Concordant and discordant twins showed no difference in repertoire similarity, possibly because of limited statistical power. Background noise and inter-individual variability may have been introduced into the repertoires by the differing immunosuppressive treatments among patients. The analysis was unable to tell apart different T cell subtypes.

The library was prepared using 5' RACE. For each TCR library, 3,000 to 4,000 ng of total RNA was used. For each sample, cDNA was synthesized in eight separate reactions using SMARTScribe reverse transcriptase. Unique molecular identifiers containing a 6-nucleotide sample barcode were introduced through template switching during cDNA synthesis. TCRalpha and TCRbeta cDNA was amplified in two nested PCRs of roughly 16 and 10 cycles, and bead purification was carried out after each PCR. Before amplification, the cDNA was both treated with uracil DNA-glycosylase and purified with the QIAquick PCR purification kit. In the second PCR, Illumina TruSeq-compatible adapters and sample-specific barcodes were added. TapeStation and Qubit were used to check library quality and concentration, and 4.5 to 5 ng of each library was pooled. Pooled libraries were sequenced on an Illumina HiSeq2500 single-index Rapid Run with 2 x 100 bp reads and custom sequencing primers. Regarding the original processing steps: UMI-based consensus assembly with MiGEC version 1.2.6 was used to correct PCR and sequencing errors. V(D)J alignment, clonotype assembly and CDR3 extraction were performed with MiXCR version 2.1.1. To normalise gene usage, clonotype sharing and MAIT/NKT TCR abundance, the analysis used the top 1000, 10 000 and 20 000 clonotypes per sample. Diversity was computed as the inverse Simpson index with the vegan R package after downsampling to 27 000 UMIs. Statistical testing used paired Mann-Whitney U tests on the discordant twin pairs and applied Benjamini-Hochberg correction for multiple testing. TCRdb reprocessed the reads and lists each CDR3 protein sequence as a single entry, with no DNA. These V and J calls originate from TCRdb's pipeline instead of the authors' own analysis. This sample's listing comprises 150,000 to 200,000 distinct CDR3 sequences. The ten largest clones represent around 6.8% of the sample.

From each donor, an approximately 2.4 ml peripheral blood sample was drawn into PAXgene tubes and stored at -80 degrees C. Total RNA was isolated from whole blood with the PAXgene blood miRNA kit on an automated QIAcube, without T cell sorting. Peripheral blood from monozygotic twin pairs, either concordant or discordant for inflammatory bowel disease, underwent deep TCRalpha and TCRbeta repertoire profiling that used unique molecular barcoding. Smoking habits were recorded for all twin pairs, and each individual was classified as a current, former or never smoker. Comments on this clonotype: Its antigen is still unknown.

The CDR3 sequence holds 14 residues, the cysteine and phenylalanine included. DNA is not recorded here. According to the germline V gene, CDR1 reads MDHEN and CDR2 reads SYDVKM. The sequence joins TRBV28 to TRBJ2-1; TCRdb proposes TRBD2, but this gene call is untestable without DNA. The sequencing sample was made of blood. The source is a human donor with ulcerative colitis or Crohn's disease, or a healthy co-twin of an affected twin (not recorded which). The CDR3 protein is CARIVAGSYNEQFF.